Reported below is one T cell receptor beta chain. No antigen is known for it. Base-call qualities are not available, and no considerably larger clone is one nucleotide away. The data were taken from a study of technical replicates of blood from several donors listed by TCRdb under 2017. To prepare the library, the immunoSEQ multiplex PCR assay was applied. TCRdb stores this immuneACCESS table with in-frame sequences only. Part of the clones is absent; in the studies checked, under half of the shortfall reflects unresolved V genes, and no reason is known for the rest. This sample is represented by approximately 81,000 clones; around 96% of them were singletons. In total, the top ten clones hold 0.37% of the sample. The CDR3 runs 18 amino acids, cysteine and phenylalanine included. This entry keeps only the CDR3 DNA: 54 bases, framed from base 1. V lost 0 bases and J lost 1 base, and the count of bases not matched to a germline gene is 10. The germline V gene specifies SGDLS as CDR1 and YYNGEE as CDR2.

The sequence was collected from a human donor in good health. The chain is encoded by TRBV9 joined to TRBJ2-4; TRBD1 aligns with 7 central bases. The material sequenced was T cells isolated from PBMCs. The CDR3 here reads CASSVASGGPYAKNIQYF. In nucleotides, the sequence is TGTGCCAGCAGCGTAGCGTCAGGGGGACCCTACGCCAAAAACATTCAGTACTTC.